The rows below give T cell receptor beta chains drawn from one sample of a study of blood T cell repertoires in COVID-19. TCRdb's copy holds only in-frame clones and misses some; the assay was immunoSEQ multiplex PCR. The sample carries about 130,000 clones, about 88% recorded once. Material for sequencing was peripheral blood. The receptors shown here come from a man aged 45-65 years with active COVID-19. The CDR3 runs from the conserved cysteine through the conserved F or W. The D gene is left open where the match is weak. Clone size appears in some rows only: once, few, many, or a class for an expanded clone.

v_gene	j_gene	abundance	d_gene	CDR3aa	CDR3nt
TRBV5-4	TRBJ2-1	.	.	CASSWRVPGTYNEQFF	TGTGCCAGCAGCTGGCGCGTCCCGGGAACCTACAATGAGCAGTTCTTC
TRBV12-2	TRBJ1-1	.	.	CASRSSPGQTNTEAFF	TGTGCAAGTCGCTCGTCCCCGGGACAGACGAACACTGAAGCTTTCTTT
TRBV7-3	TRBJ2-2	.	.	CASSLKTAPPGELFF	TGTGCCAGCAGCTTGAAGACAGCCCCACCCGGGGAGCTGTTTTTT
TRBV5-1	TRBJ2-7	.	TRBD1	CASSRQGASYEQYF	TGCGCCAGCAGCCGACAGGGGGCATCCTACGAGCAGTACTTC
TRBV10-3	TRBJ1-2	.	.	CAISDTGGVGYGYTF	TGTGCCATCAGTGACACGGGAGGGGTTGGCTATGGCTACACCTTC
TRBV5-1	TRBJ2-7	.	.	CASSDISYEQYF	TGCGCCAGCTCGGACATCTCCTACGAGCAGTACTTC
TRBV12-5	TRBJ1-5	.	.	CASGDSYNQPQHF	TGTGCTAGTGGTGACAGTTACAATCAGCCCCAGCATTTT
TRBV18	TRBJ1-6	.	TRBD1	CASSPRQGDSPLHF	TGTGCCAGCTCACCGAGGCAGGGGGATTCACCCCTCCACTTT
TRBV20-1	TRBJ2-3	once	.	CSARGPDTQYF	TGCAGTGCTAGAGGGCCAGATACGCAGTATTTT
TRBV27	TRBJ2-1	.	TRBD1	CASSWGDRDPPYNEQFF	TGTGCCAGCAGTTGGGGGGACAGGGATCCCCCCTACAATGAGCAGTTCTTC
TRBV5-5	TRBJ2-7	.	TRBD2	CASSWGLAGGQEYF	TGTGCCAGCAGCTGGGGACTAGCGGGGGGGCAGGAGTACTTC
TRBV12-5	TRBJ2-1	.	TRBD2	CASGSRRGLANEQFF	TGTGCTAGTGGTTCCCGGAGGGGACTAGCAAATGAGCAGTTCTTC
TRBV14	TRBJ2-7	few	.	CASSQTRGYYEQYF	TGTGCCAGCAGCCAAACACGGGGGTACTACGAGCAGTACTTC
TRBV6-5	TRBJ2-7	.	.	CASSGDLATYEQYF	TGTGCCAGCAGCGGGGACTTGGCAACCTACGAGCAGTACTTC
TRBV27	TRBJ2-1	.	TRBD2	CASSLSASGSNEQFF	TGTGCCAGCAGTTTATCGGCTAGCGGGAGTAATGAGCAGTTCTTC
TRBV9	TRBJ2-2	.	.	CASSVGQAGELFF	TGTGCCAGCAGCGTAGGGCAGGCCGGGGAGCTGTTTTTT
TRBV18	TRBJ1-2	.	TRBD1	CASSPTGQGNGYTF	TGTGCCAGCTCACCAACGGGACAGGGGAACGGCTACACCTTC
TRBV4-1	TRBJ2-3	once	TRBD2	CASSQDYEGGVDTQYF	TGCGCCAGCAGCCAAGATTATGAGGGAGGGGTAGATACGCAGTATTTT
TRBV18	TRBJ1-1	.	.	CASSPQGNLNTEAFF	TGTGCCAGCTCACCCCAGGGGAACTTGAACACTGAAGCTTTCTTT
TRBV11-3	TRBJ2-3	.	.	CASRPAGSSTDTQYF	TGTGCCAGCAGACCAGCGGGCTCCAGCACAGATACGCAGTATTTT
TRBV7-9	TRBJ2-5	.	TRBD2	CASSLGIAGGAPETQYF	TGTGCCAGCAGCTTAGGCATAGCGGGAGGTGCCCCCGAGACCCAGTACTTC
TRBV2	TRBJ2-2	.	.	CASSEYVNTGELFF	TGTGCCAGCAGTGAATATGTGAACACCGGGGAGCTGTTTTTT
TRBV29-1	TRBJ1-1	.	TRBD1	CSVEPFGQGNTEAFF	TGCAGCGTTGAACCATTCGGACAGGGGAACACTGAAGCTTTCTTT